The 29 T cell receptor beta chains presented below share a single source sample, sequenced in a study of regulatory T cells in long-lasting Graves disease. The time point here: newly diagnosed GD, antithyroid drugs for less than 3 months. Construction of the TCR library relied on RNA isolated from PBMCs. Both iRepertoire HTBI primers and Arm-PCR of CDR3 regions were used to build the TCR beta libraries. Each CDR3 protein is one row after TCRdb ran MiXCR on the multiplex PCR reads. The sample lists about 430,000 distinct CDR3 sequences; about 15% were seen once. Another study also made use of these data, one on T cells in Graves' hyperthyroidism and ophthalmopathy.

Here the sequenced sample was peripheral blood mononuclear cells (PBMCs), taken at new diagnosis, from a patient treated with antithyroid drugs. The receptors come from a woman between 40 and 50 years old with Graves disease.

This clonotype turned up a few times. This may be a read error: a much more frequent sequence differs by one nucleotide. The chain combines TRBV27 with TRBJ2-3; TRBD2 might be the D (5 bases). The DNA matches TRBJ2-1 better at its end, which makes the J call doubtful. Germline loops: CDR1 MNHEY, CDR2 SMNVEV (reference sequence). The CDR3 length is 14 residues. CDR3 protein: CASTQSGIGNGQFF. The CDR3 DNA sequence: TGTGCCAGCACCCAATCCGGGATCGGCAATGGGCAGTTCTTC.

The J gene is TRBJ1-1, the V gene TRBV12-3 or TRBV12-4; TRBD1 is a possible D gene (6 bases). The CDR3 loop spans 14 amino acids. V was clipped by 3 bases and J by 4 bases, with 12 bases between them. CDR3 loop: CASSFAQGFTEAFF. The CDR3 DNA reads TGTGCCAGCAGTTTTGCACAGGGTTTCACTGAAGCTTTCTTT.

This clonotype was detected only once. The rearrangement uses TRBV12-3 or TRBV12-4 and TRBJ2-1; D gene unclear. The germline V and J ends were trimmed by 0 bases and 8 bases, with 11 bases remaining between them. The CDR3 sequence is 14 residues long. The CDR3 reads CASSLASRRYEQFF. The CDR3 bases are TGTGCCAGCAGTTTAGCATCGAGGCGCTATGAGCAGTTCTTC.

This clonotype was detected only a few times. The CDR3 bases are TGCAGCGCTCCCCGACAGGCTGGGGCAGATACGCAGTATTTT. Amino acids: CSAPRQAGADTQYF. J is TRBJ2-3 and V is TRBV29-1, with a weak D call TRBD1 (6 bases). Germline CDR1 and CDR2: SQVTM and ANQGSEA. V shed 7 bases and J shed 4 bases, with 18 bases lying between them. The length of the CDR3 is 14 residues.

This clonotype has just a few counts. The V and J genes are TRBV27 and TRBJ1-5; 10 nucleotides align to TRBD1. This CDR3 is built from 15 residues. The germline CDR1 and CDR2 sequences are MNHEY and SMNVEV (reference sequence). V trimming: 5 bases; J trimming: 6 bases; junction bases outside the gene matches: 7. The CDR3 loop reads CASSRQGAAGQPQHF. Written as DNA, the CDR3 is TGTGCCAGCAGTCGACAGGGGGCCGCGGGTCAGCCCCAGCATTTT.

A few counts support this clonotype. This may stem from a read error, because a much larger clone lies one nucleotide away. The CDR3 loop reads CASSRNGGRETQYF. DNA for the CDR3: TGTGCCAGCAGTAGGAATGGGGGGCGAGAGACCCAGTACTTC. This chain links TRBV6-1 with TRBJ2-5, with D perhaps TRBD1 or TRBD2 (6 bases each). CDR1 and CDR2 from the germline V gene are MNHNS and SASEGT. The CDR3 spans 14 residues. V gave up 5 bases and J gave up 4 bases, with 14 bases separating them.

This clonotype has just one count. The chain carries TRBV29-1 and TRBJ2-1; TRBD2 agrees at 12 bases. The junction had 8 bases not matched to a gene; V was cut back by 1 base and J by 7 bases. The CDR3 sequence is 16 residues long. In germline, CDR1 is SQVTM, CDR2 ANQGSEA. The chain's CDR3 is CSVEGLTSGSINEQFF. In DNA form, the CDR3 reads TGCAGCGTTGAAGGATTGACTAGCGGGAGTATTAATGAGCAGTTCTTC.

In its sample, this clonotype was seen a few times. The chain joins TRBV20-1 to TRBJ1-5; 9 bases match TRBD1. From germline, CDR1 is DFQATT and CDR2 SNEGSKA (reference sequence). Germline trimming cut 5 bases from V and 6 bases from J; bases unmatched to any gene: 11. The CDR3 has 15 amino acids. CDR3: CSASSNRGQGQPQHF. Written as DNA, the CDR3 is TGCAGTGCTTCGAGCAACAGGGGGCAAGGTCAGCCCCAGCATTTT.

Ten or more counts support this clonotype. The chain carries TRBV20-1 and TRBJ2-1; 7 positions agree with TRBD2. The CDR3 extends over 14 amino acids. Germline values: CDR1 DFQATT, CDR2 SNEGSKA (reference sequence). Losses at the gene ends were 2 bases for V and 8 bases for J; bases not matched to a gene: 9. The CDR3 here is CSARPTTSFHEQFF. CDR3 sequence (DNA): TGCAGTGCTAGACCAACGACTAGCTTCCATGAGCAGTTCTTC.

This clonotype was counted many times. The gene calls are TRBV7-6 and TRBJ2-5; TRBD2 matches 9 bases. The CDR3 consists of 16 residues. Losses at the gene ends were 5 bases for V and 6 bases for J; bases not matched to a gene: 13. CDR1 and CDR2 from the germline V gene are SGHVS and FNYEAQ. The CDR3 DNA reads as TGTGCCAGCAGCAAGACTAGCGGAGGCTTTGGGAAGACCCAGTACTTC. Translated: CASSKTSGGFGKTQYF.

Many counts were recorded for this clonotype. V and J are TRBV20-1 and TRBJ2-2; a possible D gene is TRBD1 (7 bases). This CDR3 comprises 15 residues. The V gene lost 2 bases and the J gene lost 3 bases, with 13 bases spanning the gap. Germline values: CDR1 DFQATT, CDR2 SNEGSKA (reference sequence). The CDR3 nucleotides are TGCAGTGCTAGAAGCAGGGGGGTCCACACCGGGGAGCTGTTTTTT. Protein sequence: CSARSRGVHTGELFF.

V gene TRBV6-1 combines with J gene TRBJ1-1; D gene unclear. This CDR3 has 14 residues. Trimming removed 0 bases from V and 0 bases from J, with 5 bases in between. Germline V lookup: CDR1 MNHNS, CDR2 SASEGT. The CDR3 sequence: CASSEARLNTEAFF. The CDR3 coding sequence is TGTGCCAGCAGTGAAGCGCGCTTGAACACTGAAGCTTTCTTT.

The rearrangement uses TRBV3-1 and TRBJ1-5; no firm D call. CDR3 length: 14 residues. Germline CDR1 reads LGHDT; CDR2 reads YNNKEL (reference sequence). V was pared by 0 bases and J by 2 bases, with 5 bases between. CDR3 loop: CASSQDMGNQPQHF. The CDR3 DNA reads TGTGCCAGCAGCCAAGACATGGGCAATCAGCCCCAGCATTTT.

This clonotype was picked up many times. V usage is TRBV20-1 and J usage is TRBJ2-5; TRBD2 is a possible D gene (6 bases). Per germline, CDR1 DFQATT and CDR2 SNEGSKA (reference sequence). The CDR3 runs to 15 residues. V shed 3 bases and J shed 4 bases, with 18 bases lying between them. The DNA of the CDR3 is TGCAGTGCTAGTAGGCTAGCGAGTGGGGGAGAGACCCAGTACTTC. It codes for CSASRLASGGETQYF.

The table lists this clonotype with a few counts. V gene TRBV11-3 combines with J gene TRBJ2-7; 11 bases are a match to TRBD2. The CDR3 has 16 residues. Trimming cost V 5 bases and J 3 bases; bases outside gene matches: 9. CDR1 and CDR2 (germline): SGHNT, YENEEA. The CDR3 DNA reads TGTGCCAGCAGCCCAATGTCCGGGACTAGCGGCTACGAGCAGTACTTC. Protein sequence: CASSPMSGTSGYEQYF.

In its sample, this clonotype was seen many times. This chain joins TRBV12-3 or TRBV12-4 and TRBJ1-4; a possible D gene is TRBD1 (5 bases). The CDR3 has 13 residues. V lost 3 bases to trimming and J lost 7 bases, with 9 bases between them. The CDR3 DNA reads as TGTGCCAGCAGTTTTAGGGGTGCTGAAAAACTGTTTTTT. Its protein product is CASSFRGAEKLFF.

This clonotype was counted ten times or more. The J gene is TRBJ2-5, the V gene TRBV5-1; a possible D gene is TRBD1 (5 bases). Germline values: CDR1 SGHRS, CDR2 YFSETQ. V lost 4 bases and J 4 bases, leaving 14 bases between the germline ends. CDR3 length: 14 residues. The CDR3 spells CASSLGHSLETQYF. Written as DNA, the CDR3 is TGCGCCAGCAGCCTAGGACATTCCCTAGAGACCCAGTACTTC. Together with reference TRBV5-1 and TRBJ2-5, the CDR3 gives the full variable domain: KAGVTQTPRYLIKTRGQQVTLSCSPISGHRSVSWYQQTPGQGLQFLFEYFSETQRNKGNFPGRFSGRQFSNSRSEMNVSTLELGDSALYLCASSLGHSLETQYFGPGTRLLVL.

The chain carries TRBV13 and TRBJ1-2; 8 nucleotides agree with TRBD1. The CDR3 has 14 residues. Germline CDR1 and CDR2: PRHDT and FYEKMQ (reference sequence). V lost 2 bases to trimming and J lost 8 bases; unmatched junction nucleotides: 7. DNA for the CDR3: TGTGCCAGCAGCTTATTGGGGACAGGTACCGGCTACACCTTC. Amino acids: CASSLLGTGTGYTF. Supplemented by reference TRBV13 and TRBJ1-2, the full variable domain reads AAGVIQSPRHLIKEKRETATLKCYPIPRHDTVYWYQQGPGQDPQFLISFYEKMQSDKGSIPDRFSAQQFSDYHSELNMSSLELGDSALYFCASSLLGTGTGYTFGSGTRLTVV.

This clonotype was recorded many times. The chain joins TRBV19 to TRBJ1-1, with D uncertain. V dropped 5 bases and J dropped 4 bases, with 11 bases sitting between them. The CDR3 has 13 residues. CDR1 and CDR2 from the germline V gene are LNHDA and SQIVND (reference sequence). The CDR3 DNA sequence: TGTGCCAGTAGTGATGCGGTGGGCACTGAAGCTTTCTTT. Its protein is CASSDAVGTEAFF.

The table lists this clonotype with many counts. The chain has TRBV10-1 and TRBJ2-1; D might be TRBD2 (5 bases). This CDR3 contains 13 residues. The ends were cut back, 2 bases at V and 12 bases at J, with 14 bases in the middle. Germline assignment: CDR1 WNHNN and CDR2 SYGVQD (reference sequence). The CDR3 protein is CASSEAMQGRQFF. In DNA form, the CDR3 reads TGCGCCAGCAGTGAGGCGATGCAAGGGAGGCAGTTCTTC.

This clonotype was recorded at least ten times. The chain is built from TRBV5-5 and TRBJ2-3; possibly TRBD2 for D (5 bases). V lost 1 base and J 6 bases, leaving 12 bases between the germline ends. The germline V gene encodes CDR1 SGHKS and CDR2 YYEKEE (reference sequence). The CDR3 runs 14 residues. The chain's CDR3 is CASSLRATGDTQYF. CDR3 nucleotides: TGTGCCAGCAGCTTGCGGGCCACGGGGGATACGCAGTATTTT. Supplemented by reference TRBV5-5 and TRBJ2-3, the full variable domain reads DAGVTQSPTHLIKTRGQQVTLRCSPISGHKSVSWYQQVLGQGPQFIFQYYEKEERGRGNFPDRFSARQFPNYSSELNVNALLLGDSALYLCASSLRATGDTQYFGPGTRLTVL.

This clonotype showed up many times. One end of the junction is discordant with germline, which a read error may explain. The chain carries TRBV9 and TRBJ2-7; D gene uncertain. Germline lookup yields CDR1 SGDLS and CDR2 YYNGEE. The CDR3 contains 16 residues. In nucleotides, the CDR3 is TGTGCCAGCAGCGTAGCGCCCATGGCTGCCTCCTATGAGCAGTACTTC. It encodes CASSVAPMAASYEQYF.

The chain carries TRBV20-1 and TRBJ1-5; no definite D call. This CDR3 spans 14 amino acids. V lost 0 bases and J 5 bases, leaving 11 bases between the germline ends. In germline, CDR1 is DFQATT, CDR2 SNEGSKA (reference sequence). The CDR3 is CSARDTRSHQPQHF. In DNA, the CDR3 is TGCAGTGCTAGAGATACCCGGAGCCATCAGCCCCAGCATTTT.

This clonotype has ten or more counts. V usage is TRBV28 and J usage is TRBJ2-1; 7 bases are a match to TRBD1. Per the germline V gene, CDR1 is MDHEN and CDR2 is SYDVKM. This CDR3 spans 16 amino acids. The V segment lost 6 bases and the J segment 1 base; nucleotides outside the gene matches: 9. CDR3 in amino acids: CASRQRPGQSYNEQFF. The CDR3 bases are TGTGCCAGCAGGCAGAGGCCGGGACAGTCCTACAATGAGCAGTTCTTC.

The sample holds many counts of this clonotype. The chain uses TRBV6-2 or TRBV6-3 and TRBJ1-1, with D perhaps matching TRBD1 (5 bases). The CDR3 consists of 13 residues. V gave up 6 bases and J gave up 4 bases, with 12 bases separating them. CDR1 and CDR2 (germline): MNHEY, SVGEGT. CDR3 sequence reads: CASRYTGATEAFF. CDR3 nucleotide sequence: TGTGCCAGCAGATATACAGGTGCCACTGAAGCTTTCTTT.

This clonotype occurred many times. The chain has TRBV28 and TRBJ2-7, with TRBD2 as a possible D gene (5 bases). This CDR3 region has 12 residues. Germline V gene sequence: CDR1 MDHEN, CDR2 SYDVKM. V was pared by 3 bases and J by 10 bases, with 13 bases between. CDR3 region: CASSLESGYQYF. The CDR3, as DNA: TGTGCCAGCAGTTTGGAGTCGGGGTACCAGTACTTC.

This clonotype showed up many times. J is TRBJ2-1 and V is TRBV5-5; D is ambiguous. Trimming shortened V by 2 bases and J by 3 bases, and 12 bases separated the two germline ends. Per germline, CDR1 SGHKS and CDR2 YYEKEE (reference sequence). The CDR3 has 15 residues. The chain's CDR3 is CASSFRYPLYNEQFF. The CDR3, as DNA: TGTGCCAGCAGCTTTAGGTATCCCCTCTACAATGAGCAGTTCTTC.

There are a few counts of this clonotype. The chain has TRBV6-2 or TRBV6-3 and TRBJ2-2, with TRBD1 as a possible D gene (6 bases). CDR1 and CDR2 from the germline V gene are MNHEY and SVGEGT. The V end lost 6 bases, the J end lost 3 bases, and 11 bases lay between the germline ends. CDR3 length: 14 amino acids. Here the CDR3 DNA reads TGTGCCAGCAGAGAAACAGGGTACACCGGGGAGCTGTTTTTT. This codes for CASRETGYTGELFF.

This clonotype was seen repeatedly, ten times or more. This chain connects TRBV5-1 to TRBJ2-1, with 13 bases matching TRBD2. The germline V gene has CDR1 SGHRS and CDR2 YFSETQ. The CDR3 contains 16 residues. After removal of 4 bases from V and 7 bases from J, the junction contained 8 bases not matched to a gene. The CDR3 nucleotides are TGCGCCAGCAGCCGTCGGACTAGCGGGAGTTATAATGAGCAGTTCTTC. Translation gives CASSRRTSGSYNEQFF.